These T cell receptor beta chains were read from a single sample in a study of blood T cell repertoires in COVID-19. Libraries were prepared by immunoSEQ multiplex PCR; TCRdb keeps only in-frame clonotypes and omits some of them. Of roughly 240,000 clones in the sample, roughly 86% were seen once. The sequencing sample was made of peripheral blood. These receptors came from a woman older than 75 with COVID-19, enrolled during active disease. Both conserved end residues are part of each CDR3. Each record gives: J gene, V gene, CDR3 protein.

J gene: TRBJ2-1
V gene: TRBV4-3
CDR3 protein: CASSPQGAGAYNEQFF

J gene: TRBJ1-2
V gene: TRBV6-5
CDR3 protein: CASRRVGQDNYGYTF

J gene: TRBJ2-7
V gene: TRBV7-2
CDR3 protein: CASSIRGQASSYEQYF

J gene: TRBJ1-6
V gene: TRBV3-1/TRBV3-2
CDR3 protein: CASSPRTGGRSPLHF

J gene: TRBJ1-2
V gene: TRBV6-1
CDR3 protein: CASSEFRGYTF

J gene: TRBJ1-2
V gene: TRBV6-5
CDR3 protein: CASSTDSGYTF

J gene: TRBJ1-1
V gene: TRBV18
CDR3 protein: CASSPPAPRGNTEAFF

J gene: TRBJ1-3
V gene: TRBV3-1/TRBV3-2
CDR3 protein: CASSPGQGSGNTIYF

J gene: TRBJ1-3
V gene: TRBV5-4
CDR3 protein: CASSYTGAGNTIYF

J gene: TRBJ2-7
V gene: TRBV7-2
CDR3 protein: CASSLAPGLAGVSQQYF

J gene: TRBJ2-2
V gene: TRBV7-7
CDR3 protein: CATIAQAGAGELFF

J gene: TRBJ2-3
V gene: TRBV20-1
CDR3 protein: CSAREPGGYTDTQYF

J gene: TRBJ1-5
V gene: TRBV2
CDR3 protein: CASSDAGNQPQHF

J gene: TRBJ1-3
V gene: TRBV7-8
CDR3 protein: CASSAGQFSGNTIYF

J gene: TRBJ2-1
V gene: TRBV28
CDR3 protein: CASSLTPSGSELFF

J gene: TRBJ2-6
V gene: TRBV28
CDR3 protein: CASSWTGGSGANVLTF

J gene: TRBJ1-5
V gene: TRBV7-8
CDR3 protein: CASSPLGQGGNQPQHF

J gene: TRBJ1-5
V gene: TRBV19
CDR3 protein: CASSSPQGAGLRGNQPQHF

J gene: TRBJ2-1
V gene: TRBV28
CDR3 protein: CASSISGGWGEQFF

J gene: TRBJ2-1
V gene: TRBV6-6
CDR3 protein: CASNPRDRGGTEQFF

J gene: TRBJ1-2
V gene: TRBV5-1
CDR3 protein: CASSYGQGAQGYTF

J gene: TRBJ2-5
V gene: TRBV5-6
CDR3 protein: CASSFYWGAEETQYF

J gene: TRBJ1-2
V gene: TRBV6-1
CDR3 protein: CASSDRDRGHYGYTF

J gene: TRBJ2-4
V gene: TRBV6-6
CDR3 protein: CASSFRGQVEYF

J gene: TRBJ2-5
V gene: TRBV2
CDR3 protein: CATNREGAQETQYF

J gene: TRBJ2-5
V gene: TRBV5-1
CDR3 protein: CASKRTSGGEETQYF

J gene: TRBJ1-5
V gene: TRBV28
CDR3 protein: CASSLEGITPQHF

J gene: TRBJ1-5
V gene: TRBV11-2
CDR3 protein: CASSSQHGPQHF

J gene: TRBJ1-3
V gene: TRBV5-4
CDR3 protein: CASSPGFSGNTIYF

J gene: TRBJ1-1
V gene: TRBV7-2
CDR3 protein: CASSPPRASTEAFF

J gene: TRBJ2-5
V gene: TRBV10-1
CDR3 protein: CASSVSGGAVRQETQYF

J gene: TRBJ1-2
V gene: TRBV13
CDR3 protein: CASSSPRGLGGYTF

J gene: TRBJ2-3
V gene: TRBV7-2
CDR3 protein: CASSLTSGPPADTQYF

J gene: TRBJ2-5
V gene: TRBV7-8
CDR3 protein: CASSLAVAGGLETQYF

J gene: TRBJ2-3
V gene: TRBV9
CDR3 protein: CASSPWASGDTDTQYF

J gene: TRBJ2-1
V gene: TRBV5-4
CDR3 protein: CASSFRGGSGGEQFF

J gene: TRBJ2-7
V gene: TRBV29-1
CDR3 protein: CSVVEDDRGSSYEQYF

J gene: TRBJ2-3
V gene: TRBV6-5
CDR3 protein: CATLRDTTDTQYF

J gene: TRBJ1-5
V gene: TRBV18
CDR3 protein: CASSQGQGDQPQHF

J gene: TRBJ1-3
V gene: TRBV7-9
CDR3 protein: CASSIDRASSGNTIYF

J gene: TRBJ1-1
V gene: TRBV19
CDR3 protein: CASSTTVNTEAFF

J gene: TRBJ1-5
V gene: TRBV7-8
CDR3 protein: CASSPRIGQLYSNQPQHF

J gene: TRBJ1-6
V gene: TRBV5-5
CDR3 protein: CASRSRDRDNSPLHF

J gene: TRBJ1-1
V gene: TRBV5-6
CDR3 protein: CASTPGGWGTEAFF

J gene: TRBJ2-3
V gene: TRBV7-8
CDR3 protein: CASSLREVTTPQYF

J gene: TRBJ1-2
V gene: TRBV29-1
CDR3 protein: CSVGGQGRGYTF

J gene: TRBJ1-2
V gene: TRBV19
CDR3 protein: CASSIGTGNYGYTF

J gene: TRBJ2-7
V gene: TRBV10-2
CDR3 protein: CASSGTGPYEQYF

J gene: TRBJ2-7
V gene: TRBV7-2
CDR3 protein: CASRQAPSYEQYF

J gene: TRBJ2-7
V gene: TRBV5-1
CDR3 protein: CASSAAEYEQYF